Each of the 31 T cell receptor beta chains below was sequenced from the same sample in a study of blood T cell repertoires in COVID-19. Measured with immunoSEQ multiplex PCR; TCRdb has only the in-frame clones, and not every one. Among about 360,000 clones, around 87% were seen once, and the ten largest hold around 2.9%. The sequencing input was peripheral blood. These receptors were taken from a human donor in a cohort sampled during active COVID-19.

This clone occurred a few times. The chain carries TRBV4-1 and TRBJ1-4; D remains ambiguous. Trimming removed 1 base at V and 0 bases at J, with 9 bases between. The CDR3 runs 16 residues. Germline lookup yields CDR1 MGHRA and CDR2 YSYEKL. The DNA of the CDR3 is TGCGCCAGCAGCCAAGTTATTCCCTCAACTAATGAAAAACTGTTTTTT. It yields the protein CASSQVIPSTNEKLFF.

In its sample, this clone was seen once. CDR3 residues: CASRNSGQGNSPLHF. CDR3 bases: TGTGCCAGCAGGAACTCGGGACAGGGGAATTCACCCCTCCACTTT. The genes are TRBV3-1 (or the pseudogene TRBV3-2) and TRBJ1-6; TRBD1 aligns across 10 bases. CDR1 and CDR2 (germline): LGHDT, YNNKEL (reference sequence). V dropped 6 bases and J dropped 7; count of bases not matched to a gene: 6. The CDR3 is 15 residues long.

The V and J genes are TRBV9 and TRBJ2-1; possibly TRBD2 for D (5 bases). V lost 4 bases, J lost 0 bases, and 8 bases lay in between. Germline values: CDR1 SGDLS, CDR2 YYNGEE. The CDR3 has 14 residues. CDR3 nucleotide sequence: TGTGCCAGCAGCCTGGGGAGCTCCTACAATGAGCAGTTCTTC. This sequence encodes CASSLGSSYNEQFF.

CDR3 region: CATSDLRDRGTGELFF. DNA for the CDR3: TGTGCCACCAGTGATTTGCGAGACAGGGGCACCGGGGAGCTGTTTTTT. The V gene is TRBV24-1, the J gene TRBJ2-2; 8 positions match TRBD1. The J segment lost 4 bases and the V segment lost 0 bases, leaving 3 bases of the junction unmatched. CDR3 length: 16 residues. The V gene's germline CDR1 is KGHDR and CDR2 SFDVKD.

V gene TRBV6-5 combines with J gene TRBJ2-5; the match to TRBD2 covers 15 bases. V was pared by 8 bases and J by 1 base, with 2 bases of the junction left unmatched. The germline V gene has CDR1 MNHEY and CDR2 SVGAGI. The CDR3 sequence is 15 residues long. The CDR3 region is CASGGLAGGQETQYF. As DNA, the CDR3 is TGTGCCAGCGGGGGACTAGCGGGGGGCCAAGAGACCCAGTACTTC.

V usage is TRBV15 and J usage is TRBJ2-3, with 9 bases that match TRBD2. The germline gives CDR1 LNHNV, CDR2 YYDKDF (reference sequence). The CDR3 totals 18 residues. V was clipped by 1 base and J by 3 bases; unmatched bases: 11. The CDR3 sequence: CATSRGLTGLALTDTQYF. CDR3 DNA sequence: TGTGCCACCAGCAGAGGATTAACGGGACTAGCTTTGACAGATACGCAGTATTTT.

The V call is TRBV19, the J call TRBJ2-7; TRBD1 matches at 8 bases. Germline assignment: CDR1 LNHDA and CDR2 SQIVND (reference sequence). The CDR3 runs 15 residues. V dropped 5 bases and J dropped 2; count of bases not matched to a gene: 8. The CDR3 reads CASSHSTGDAYEQYF. The CDR3 coding sequence is TGTGCCAGTAGTCATTCGACAGGGGATGCCTACGAGCAGTACTTC. The full variable domain, with the rest looked up from reference TRBV19 and TRBJ2-7, is DGGITQSPKYLFRKEGQNVTLSCEQNLNHDAMYWYRQDPGQGLRLIYYSQIVNDFQKGDIAEGYSVSREKKESFPLTVTSAQKNPTAFYLCASSHSTGDAYEQYFGPGTRLTVT.

The chain employs TRBV19 and TRBJ1-1, with TRBD1 matching 9 bases. Germline assignment: CDR1 LNHDA and CDR2 SQIVND (reference sequence). The trim removed 4 bases at V and 6 bases at J, leaving 9 bases unmatched. The CDR3 loop spans 15 amino acids. CDR3 loop: CASSTPTGGKAEAFF. DNA for the CDR3: TGTGCCAGTAGTACGCCGACAGGGGGGAAGGCTGAAGCTTTCTTT.

This clone was detected only a few times. The chain employs TRBV6-5 and TRBJ1-2, with D perhaps matching TRBD1 (6 bases). Germline V gene sequence: CDR1 MNHEY, CDR2 SVGAGI. The V end lost 5 bases, the J end lost 3 bases, and 10 bases lay between the germline ends. The CDR3 is 13 residues long. CDR3 protein: CASSTSGDYGYTF. CDR3 nucleotides: TGTGCCAGCAGTACCTCAGGGGACTATGGCTACACCTTC.

The V gene is TRBV11-3, the J gene TRBJ2-3; 10 bases line up with TRBD2. J gave up 1 base and V 0 bases, and 4 bases lay outside the gene matches. This CDR3 region has 17 residues. The germline CDR1 and CDR2 sequences are SGHNT and YENEEA. CDR3 amino acids: CASSLDGLADRTDTQYF. DNA of the CDR3: TGTGCCAGCAGCTTAGATGGACTAGCGGACCGCACAGATACGCAGTATTTT.

The V call is TRBV7-9, the J call TRBJ2-1; no definite D call. V was pared by 0 bases and J by 6 bases, with 9 bases between. CDR1 and CDR2 (germline): SEHNR, FQNEAQ (reference sequence). This CDR3 is built from 14 residues. In nucleotides, the CDR3 is TGTGCCAGCAGCTTAGCATCCCCTAGCAATGAGCAGTTCTTC. Translation gives CASSLASPSNEQFF.

The V and J genes are TRBV18 and TRBJ1-1; D not certain. Trimming pared 0 bases from V and 8 bases from J, leaving 10 bases between. CDR3 length equals 13 residues. Germline lookup yields CDR1 KGHSH and CDR2 LQKENI. The CDR3 DNA follows: TGTGCCAGCTCACCACCGTTGGCAGTCGAAGCTTTCTTT. Translating gives CASSPPLAVEAFF.

The chain is built from TRBV28 and TRBJ2-1, with 7 bases that match TRBD1. Germline trimming cut 11 bases from V and 0 bases from J; bases unmatched to any gene: 4. The CDR3 totals 13 residues. CDR1 is MDHEN and CDR2 is SYDVKM in the germline V gene. In DNA, the CDR3 is TGTGCCGTCCGGGACAGCTCCTACAATGAGCAGTTCTTC. Residues: CAVRDSSYNEQFF.

The V gene is TRBV5-6, the J gene TRBJ2-6; D may be TRBD1 (7 bases). Trimming removed 4 bases at V and 2 bases at J, with 10 bases between. Germline loops: CDR1 SGHDT, CDR2 YYEEEE. CDR3 size: 15 residues. The CDR3, as DNA: TGTGCCAGCAGCCAGGGGGGTACTGGGGCCAACGTCCTGACTTTC. Residues: CASSQGGTGANVLTF.

This clone showed up just a few times. The chain links TRBV25-1 to TRBJ1-6; 7 nucleotides align to TRBD1. Germline CDR1 and CDR2: MGHDK and SYGVNS. This CDR3 is built from 18 residues. The V gene end was trimmed by 10 bases and the J gene end by 0 bases; junction bases not matched to a gene: 15. For the CDR3, the DNA is TGTGCCAAAAACCGGGACAGCTCCTTTAGCTCCTATAATTCACCCCTCCACTTT. Residues: CAKNRDSSFSSYNSPLHF.

This clone has just one count. The chain employs TRBV15 and TRBJ2-3; TRBD2 aligns across 9 bases. Germline V gene lookup returns CDR1 LNHNV and CDR2 YYDKDF (reference sequence). The CDR3 sequence is 17 residues long. The J segment lost 0 bases and the V segment lost 0 bases, leaving 4 bases of the junction unmatched. The CDR3 here is CATSRDGTSGSTDTQYF. Written as DNA, the CDR3 is TGTGCCACCAGCAGAGATGGAACTAGCGGGAGCACAGATACGCAGTATTTT.

The gene calls are TRBV5-1 and TRBJ1-1; D remains unclear. The CDR3 totals 14 residues. The germline V gene encodes CDR1 SGHRS and CDR2 YFSETQ. The V and J ends lost 0 bases and 3 bases respectively, with 9 bases between them. CDR3 loop: CASSLANGYTEAFF. CDR3 DNA sequence: TGCGCCAGCAGCTTGGCCAACGGGTACACTGAAGCTTTCTTT.

The chain couples TRBV9 to TRBJ1-3; D possibly corresponds to TRBD1 (6 bases). The CDR3 spans 16 residues. Trimming took 2 bases from V and 0 from J, leaving 12 bases between them. In germline, CDR1 is SGDLS, CDR2 YYNGEE. CDR3 loop: CASSVTGSPSGNTIYF. Written as DNA, the CDR3 is TGTGCCAGCAGCGTCACAGGGTCCCCCTCTGGAAACACCATATATTTT.

V usage is TRBV3-1 (or the pseudogene TRBV3-2) and J usage is TRBJ1-1, with 9 bases fitting TRBD1. Trimming cost V 3 bases and J 4 bases; bases outside gene matches: 6. The V gene's germline CDR1 is LGHDT and CDR2 YNNKEL (reference sequence). The CDR3 has 15 residues. CDR3 residues: CASSQSTGGGTEAFF. CDR3 nucleotide sequence: TGTGCCAGCAGCCAGTCTACAGGGGGCGGCACTGAAGCTTTCTTT.

The rearrangement uses TRBV3-1 (or the pseudogene TRBV3-2) and TRBJ1-1; perhaps TRBD1 as D (6 bases). There are 13 residues in the CDR3. Trimming took off 4 bases at V and 8 bases at J, with 14 bases between the two ends. CDR1 and CDR2 (germline): LGHDT, YNNKEL (reference sequence). The CDR3 DNA sequence: TGTGCCAGCAGCCCCCCCGGTCAGGGGGAAGCTTTCTTT. The encoded protein is CASSPPGQGEAFF.

This rearrangement joins TRBV25-1 to TRBJ2-7; D is unclear. The CDR3 length is 16 residues. Germline assignment: CDR1 MGHDK and CDR2 SYGVNS. The ends were cut back, 3 bases at V and 0 bases at J, with 15 bases in the middle. Here the CDR3 reads CASSDVTAKSSYEQYF. The DNA of the CDR3 is TGTGCCAGCAGTGATGTTACAGCCAAAAGCTCCTACGAGCAGTACTTC.

The chain is built from TRBV25-1 and TRBJ2-7; possibly TRBD2 for D (8 bases). There are 18 residues in the CDR3. Germline loops: CDR1 MGHDK, CDR2 SYGVNS. The V and J ends lost 2 bases and 2 bases respectively, with 22 bases between them. CDR3 nucleotides: TGTGCCAGCAGTGAACTCCGGGACAGTAGCGGGGCGACCTACGAGCAGTACTTC. Translated, it gives CASSELRDSSGATYEQYF.

The chain links TRBV3-1 (or the pseudogene TRBV3-2) to TRBJ2-3, with 11 bases that match TRBD2. The V and J ends lost 5 bases and 1 base, in that order; junction bases with no gene match: 5. CDR1 is LGHDT and CDR2 is YNNKEL in the germline V gene (reference sequence). This CDR3 is 16 amino acids long. The DNA of the CDR3 is TGTGCCAGCAGCGAAGGACTAGCGGGCGGCACAGATACGCAGTATTTT. Protein product: CASSEGLAGGTDTQYF.

Worth noting for this clone: A junction boundary mismatches the germline segment, possibly from a read error. V usage is TRBV5-1 and J usage is TRBJ2-3, with 13 nucleotides matching TRBD2. The CDR3 extends over 12 amino acids. Germline CDR1 and CDR2: SGHRS and YFSETQ. The CDR3 here is CASKAGTSGALF. The DNA for the CDR3 is TGCGCCAGCAAGGCCGGGACTAGCGGGGCGCTGTTT.

The chain recombines TRBV3-1 (or the pseudogene TRBV3-2) with TRBJ2-5; D unresolved. Per the germline V gene, CDR1 is LGHDT and CDR2 is YNNKEL (reference sequence). Trimming removed 4 bases from V and 7 bases from J, with 10 bases in between. This CDR3 region has 12 residues. The CDR3 sequence: CASSLRSGTQYF. CDR3 nucleotide sequence: TGTGCCAGCAGCCTTAGATCTGGGACCCAGTACTTC.

The V and J genes are TRBV6-5 and TRBJ1-3; no clear D. The CDR3 runs to 12 residues. Germline CDR1 reads MNHEY; CDR2 reads SVGAGI. The V end lost 5 bases, the J end lost 7 bases, and 9 bases lay between the germline ends. As DNA, the CDR3 is TGTGCCAGCAGTCCTAATATGAACACCATATATTTT. Translated, it gives CASSPNMNTIYF.

The chain carries TRBV3-1 (or the pseudogene TRBV3-2) and TRBJ1-1, with D hard to call. The CDR3 spans 14 residues. Germline CDR1 is LGHDT and CDR2 is YNNKEL (reference sequence). V shed 3 bases and J shed 0 bases, with 8 bases lying between them. In DNA, the CDR3 is TGTGCCAGCAGCCATAAACTCTTGAACACTGAAGCTTTCTTT. Residues: CASSHKLLNTEAFF.

This chain joins TRBV9 and TRBJ2-1, with 8 bases matching TRBD2. This CDR3 region has 16 residues. Germline trimming cut 0 bases from V and 9 bases from J; bases unmatched to any gene: 11. Germline loops: CDR1 SGDLS, CDR2 YYNGEE. CDR3: CASSVEGTGGYAEQFF. CDR3 sequence (DNA): TGTGCCAGCAGCGTAGAGGGCACGGGAGGGTATGCTGAGCAGTTCTTC. The full variable domain, with the rest looked up from reference TRBV9 and TRBJ2-1, is DSGVTQTPKHLITATGQRVTLRCSPRSGDLSVYWYQQSLDQGLQFLIQYYNGEERAKGNILERFSAQQFPDLHSELNLSSLELGDSALYFCASSVEGTGGYAEQFFGPGTRLTVL.

V and J are TRBV4-1 and TRBJ1-6, with D possibly matching TRBD1 (5 bases). V lost 0 bases to trimming and J lost 9 bases, with 12 bases between them. Per the germline V gene, CDR1 is MGHRA and CDR2 is YSYEKL. CDR3 length: 15 amino acids. CDR3 region: CASSQDRQGISPLHF. DNA for the CDR3: TGCGCCAGCAGCCAAGATAGGCAGGGAATTTCACCCCTCCACTTT.

The chain joins TRBV19 to TRBJ2-7; 11 positions agree with TRBD2. The CDR3 sequence is 16 residues long. CDR1 LNHDA and CDR2 SQIVND come from the germline V gene (reference sequence). Trimming took 4 bases from V and 2 from J; bases not matched to a gene: 7. CDR3: CASSTQTSGGPYEQYF. The CDR3 region has the DNA TGTGCCAGTAGTACGCAAACTAGCGGGGGACCCTACGAGCAGTACTTC.

V is TRBV5-4 and J is TRBJ2-5, with 9 bases matching TRBD2. Germline loops: CDR1 SGHNT, CDR2 YYREEE (reference sequence). V was clipped by 4 bases and J by 1 base; unmatched bases: 8. The CDR3 consists of 16 residues. The CDR3: CASSLPASGAQETQYF. CDR3 bases: TGTGCCAGCAGCCTCCCGGCTAGCGGGGCCCAAGAGACCCAGTACTTC.